Listed below are T cell receptor beta chains from one sample, sequenced in a study of PD-1 blockade in classical Hodgkin lymphoma. The assay was immunoSEQ multiplex PCR, and TCRdb's table has in-frame clones only and misses some. The data contain 90,000 to 100,000 clones, around nine tenths of them singletons. Sample: peripheral blood mononuclear cells (PBMCs), taken at baseline. The receptors originated from a human donor with classical Hodgkin lymphoma. Each CDR3 is given with its conserved first and last residue. A D gene is named only where the DNA matches it firmly. Clone size is given for some rows only: seen once, a few or many times, or a class if the clone is expanded.

j_gene: TRBJ2-7; abundance: .; v_gene: TRBV7-9; d_gene: .; len: 14; CDR3aa: CASSPLSGDYEQYF; CDR3nt: TGTGCCAGCAGCCCCCTTAGTGGAGACTACGAGCAGTACTTC
j_gene: TRBJ1-1; abundance: .; v_gene: TRBV30; d_gene: .; len: 13; CDR3aa: CAWSPGLNTEAFF; CDR3nt: TGTGCCTGGAGCCCCGGATTGAACACTGAAGCTTTCTTT
j_gene: TRBJ2-3; abundance: .; v_gene: TRBV6-6; d_gene: TRBD1; len: 15; CDR3aa: CASSAYRGALDTQYF; CDR3nt: TGTGCCAGCAGTGCCTACAGGGGCGCGTTGGATACGCAGTATTTT
j_gene: TRBJ2-7; abundance: .; v_gene: TRBV13; d_gene: .; len: 16; CDR3aa: CASSSPIARRTNEQYF; CDR3nt: TGTGCCAGCAGCTCCCCCATAGCGAGAAGGACCAACGAGCAGTACTTC
j_gene: TRBJ1-5; abundance: few; v_gene: TRBV21-1; d_gene: .; len: 11; CDR3aa: CASSKVEPQHF; CDR3nt: TGTGCCAGCAGCAAAGTTGAGCCCCAGCATTTT
j_gene: TRBJ1-1; abundance: .; v_gene: TRBV5-1; d_gene: .; len: 14; CDR3aa: CASSLGRSNTEAFF; CDR3nt: TGCGCCAGCAGCTTGGGCAGGTCGAACACTGAAGCTTTCTTT
j_gene: TRBJ1-1; abundance: .; v_gene: TRBV29-1; d_gene: .; len: 13; CDR3aa: CSVAPGLSTEAFF; CDR3nt: TGCAGCGTTGCCCCAGGGCTCAGCACTGAAGCTTTCTTT
j_gene: TRBJ2-7; abundance: .; v_gene: TRBV28; d_gene: TRBD1; len: 14; CDR3aa: CASSHPGGAYEQYF; CDR3nt: TGTGCCAGCAGTCACCCAGGGGGAGCCTACGAGCAGTACTTC
j_gene: TRBJ2-3; abundance: .; v_gene: TRBV30; d_gene: .; len: 15; CDR3aa: CAWVPPPGSTDTQYF; CDR3nt: TGTGCCTGGGTTCCCCCCCCAGGGAGCACAGATACGCAGTATTTT
j_gene: TRBJ2-2; abundance: once; v_gene: TRBV30; d_gene: .; len: 12; CDR3aa: CAWTPGGGELFF; CDR3nt: TGTGCCTGGACCCCCGGTGGGGGGGAGCTGTTTTTT
j_gene: TRBJ2-2; abundance: once; v_gene: TRBV11-3; d_gene: TRBD2; len: 15; CDR3aa: CASSPGGGGTGELFF; CDR3nt: TGTGCCAGCAGCCCGGGAGGAGGTGGCACCGGGGAGCTGTTTTTT
j_gene: TRBJ1-4; abundance: .; v_gene: TRBV28; d_gene: .; len: 13; CDR3aa: CASSSRNNEKLFF; CDR3nt: TGTGCCAGCAGTTCAAGGAATAATGAAAAACTGTTTTTT
j_gene: TRBJ2-2; abundance: .; v_gene: TRBV7-8; d_gene: TRBD2; len: 17; CDR3aa: CASSLVRGLANTGELFF; CDR3nt: TGTGCCAGCAGCTTAGTGAGGGGACTAGCGAACACCGGGGAGCTGTTTTTT
j_gene: TRBJ2-2; abundance: .; v_gene: TRBV4-2; d_gene: .; len: 18; CDR3aa: CASSQDPHPRRVTGELFF; CDR3nt: TGTGCCAGCAGCCAAGACCCACACCCACGCAGGGTCACCGGGGAGCTGTTTTTT
j_gene: TRBJ2-6; abundance: .; v_gene: TRBV27; d_gene: .; len: 13; CDR3aa: CASSISGANVLTF; CDR3nt: TGTGCCAGCAGTATCTCTGGGGCCAACGTCCTGACTTTC
j_gene: TRBJ2-1; abundance: .; v_gene: TRBV5-4; d_gene: TRBD2; len: 15; CDR3aa: CASSETSGSWYEQFF; CDR3nt: TGTGCCAGCAGCGAAACTAGCGGGAGTTGGTATGAGCAGTTCTTC
j_gene: TRBJ2-2; abundance: .; v_gene: TRBV6-5; d_gene: .; len: 15; CDR3aa: CASSYVAGNTGELFF; CDR3nt: TGTGCCAGCAGTTACGTGGCAGGGAACACCGGGGAGCTGTTTTTT
j_gene: TRBJ2-5; abundance: .; v_gene: TRBV15; d_gene: .; len: 15; CDR3aa: CATSRDRGRRETQYF; CDR3nt: TGTGCCACCAGCAGAGATCGAGGCAGGAGGGAGACCCAGTACTTC
j_gene: TRBJ2-1; abundance: .; v_gene: TRBV10-1; d_gene: .; len: 14; CDR3aa: CASSERVSYNEQFF; CDR3nt: TGCGCCAGCAGTGAGCGGGTCTCCTACAATGAGCAGTTCTTC
j_gene: TRBJ1-1; abundance: .; v_gene: TRBV27; d_gene: .; len: 14; CDR3aa: CASSPALVDTEAFF; CDR3nt: TGTGCCAGCAGCCCGGCTTTAGTTGACACTGAAGCTTTCTTT
j_gene: TRBJ1-5; abundance: .; v_gene: TRBV5-6; d_gene: .; len: 17; CDR3aa: CASSFYDGRGVGQPQHF; CDR3nt: TGTGCCAGCAGCTTTTACGACGGGCGGGGAGTAGGTCAGCCCCAGCATTTT
j_gene: TRBJ2-1; abundance: .; v_gene: TRBV28; d_gene: TRBD1; len: 14; CDR3aa: CASSLGQISSEQFF; CDR3nt: TGTGCCAGCAGTTTGGGACAGATCTCGAGTGAGCAGTTCTTC
j_gene: TRBJ2-7; abundance: .; v_gene: TRBV5-6; d_gene: TRBD1; len: 14; CDR3aa: CASSLPTGGYEQYF; CDR3nt: TGTGCCAGCAGCTTGCCGACAGGGGGGTACGAGCAGTACTTC
j_gene: TRBJ2-1; abundance: .; v_gene: TRBV6-4; d_gene: TRBD2; len: 16; CDR3aa: CASSQTILAGDNEQFF; CDR3nt: TGTGCCAGCAGTCAAACCATACTAGCGGGGGACAATGAGCAGTTCTTC
j_gene: TRBJ2-7; abundance: .; v_gene: TRBV30; d_gene: .; len: 14; CDR3aa: CASETSPGAYEQYF; CDR3nt: TGTGCCTCGGAAACCTCGCCCGGGGCCTACGAGCAGTACTTC
j_gene: TRBJ1-2; abundance: .; v_gene: TRBV15; d_gene: .; len: 15; CDR3aa: CATSRSMIGGYGYTF; CDR3nt: TGTGCCACCAGCAGATCGATGATCGGGGGCTATGGCTACACCTTC